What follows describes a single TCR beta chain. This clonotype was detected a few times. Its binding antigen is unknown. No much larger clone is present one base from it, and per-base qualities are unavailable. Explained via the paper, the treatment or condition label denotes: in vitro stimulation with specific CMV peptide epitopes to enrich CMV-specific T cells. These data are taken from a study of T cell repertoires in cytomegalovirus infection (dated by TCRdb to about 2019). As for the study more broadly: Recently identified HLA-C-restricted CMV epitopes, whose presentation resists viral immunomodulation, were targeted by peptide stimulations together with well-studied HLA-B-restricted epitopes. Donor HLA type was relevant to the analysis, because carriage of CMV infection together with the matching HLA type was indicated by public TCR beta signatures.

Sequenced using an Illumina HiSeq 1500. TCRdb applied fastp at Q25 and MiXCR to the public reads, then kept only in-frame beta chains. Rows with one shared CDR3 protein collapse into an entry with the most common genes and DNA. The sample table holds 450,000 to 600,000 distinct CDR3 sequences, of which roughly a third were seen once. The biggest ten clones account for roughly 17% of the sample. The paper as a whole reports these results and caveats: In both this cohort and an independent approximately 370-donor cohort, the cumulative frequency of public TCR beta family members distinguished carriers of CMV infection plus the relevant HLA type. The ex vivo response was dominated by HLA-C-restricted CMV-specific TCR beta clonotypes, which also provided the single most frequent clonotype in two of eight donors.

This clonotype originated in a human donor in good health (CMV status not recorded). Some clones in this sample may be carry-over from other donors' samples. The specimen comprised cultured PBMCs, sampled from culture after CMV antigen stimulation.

The nucleotide sequence is TGTGCCAGCAGTTACTCGATAGCCCGCAATCAGCCCCAGCATTTT. It translates as CASSYSIARNQPQHF. This receptor chain uses TRBV6-6 and TRBJ1-5; the D gene identity is not certain. The CDR3 holds 15 amino acids from the cysteine to the phenylalanine. Just CDR3 DNA is preserved here, 45 bases in frame from base 1. The germline ends are 8 bases apart after V is trimmed by 0 bases and J by 2 bases. Looking up the germline V gene (reference sequence) yields CDR1 MNHNY and CDR2 SVGAGI.